Below are 31 T cell receptor beta chains sequenced from a single sample in a study of blood T cell repertoires in COVID-19 (dated by TCRdb to about 2020). Preparation of the library involved the immunoSEQ multiplex PCR assay. As stored in TCRdb, this immuneACCESS dataset retains in-frame rearrangements with V and J assigned. A fraction of the clones does not appear; measured against another copy, unresolved V genes explain less than half of the discrepancy, and the remainder lacks a known reason. This sample comprises about 210,000 clones, more than 85% of them detected only once. Roughly 0.7% of the sample belongs to the ten largest clones. The sample was peripheral blood. These receptors all come from a man aged 40-49 years with acute or convalescent COVID-19.

The chain recombines TRBV27 with TRBJ2-4; possible D gene TRBD2, 6 bases. There are 15 residues in the CDR3. Germline V gives CDR1 MNHEY, CDR2 SMNVEV (reference sequence). The V and J ends lost 3 bases and 3 bases respectively, with 12 bases between them. The CDR3 sequence is CASSFGRDFKNIQYF. The DNA for the CDR3 is TGTGCCAGCAGTTTCGGCAGGGACTTCAAAAACATTCAGTACTTC.

This chain connects TRBV3-1 (or the pseudogene TRBV3-2) to TRBJ2-5; the D gene is possibly TRBD1 (6 bases). This CDR3 is 14 amino acids long. Germline CDR1 is LGHDT and CDR2 is YNNKEL (reference sequence). V was shortened by 1 base and J by 4 bases, with 10 bases between the two germline ends. CDR3 in amino acids: CASSQGRGGETQYF. CDR3 sequence (DNA): TGTGCCAGCAGCCAAGGTCGAGGGGGAGAGACCCAGTACTTC.

The rearrangement joins TRBV19 to TRBJ1-5; D unresolved. Germline V gene sequence: CDR1 LNHDA, CDR2 SQIVND (reference sequence). The CDR3 spans 15 residues. Deletions cut 6 bases from V and 3 bases from J, with 15 bases between. The CDR3 reads CASSQEPGFNQPQHF. CDR3 bases: TGTGCCAGTAGCCAGGAGCCGGGGTTCAATCAGCCCCAGCATTTT.

The chain couples TRBV25-1 to TRBJ1-6, with 10 bases lining up with TRBD1. This CDR3 contains 14 residues. Germline CDR1 reads MGHDK; CDR2 reads SYGVNS. Trimming took 6 bases from V and 7 from J; bases not matched to a gene: 3. The CDR3 DNA reads as TGTGCCAGCAGCCGGACAGGGGGGAATTCACCCCTCCACTTT. Translation: CASSRTGGNSPLHF.

The genes are TRBV11-2 and TRBJ1-2; TRBD1 is a possible D gene (5 bases). The CDR3 has 14 amino acids. CDR1 and CDR2 from the germline V gene are SGHAT and FQNNGV. Trimming took 5 bases from V and 7 from J, leaving 17 bases between them. The CDR3, as DNA: TGTGCCAGCAGCGACCAGGAGGGGCCCCGTGGCTACACCTTC. Translating it yields CASSDQEGPRGYTF.

The chain links TRBV29-1 to TRBJ2-5, with 9 bases identical to TRBD1. V lost 6 bases, J lost 6 bases, and 11 bases stayed unmatched. CDR1 and CDR2 from the germline V gene are SQVTM and ANQGSEA. The CDR3 runs to 14 residues. CDR3 in amino acids: CSVRTGGALKTQYF. The CDR3, as DNA: TGCAGCGTCCGTACAGGGGGCGCACTAAAGACCCAGTACTTC.

The chain employs TRBV27 and TRBJ2-7, with D maybe TRBD2 (5 bases). The CDR3 loop spans 11 amino acids. The ends were cut back, 2 bases at V and 6 bases at J, with 5 bases in the middle. Germline V gene sequence: CDR1 MNHEY, CDR2 SMNVEV (reference sequence). CDR3 nucleotides: TGTGCCAGCAGTTTAGCGGGCGAGCAGTACTTC. This gives the protein CASSLAGEQYF.

This clone has a count of ten or more. The rearrangement uses TRBV30 and TRBJ2-1; D is possibly TRBD2 (6 bases). This CDR3 comprises 15 residues. Germline assignment: CDR1 GTSNPN and CDR2 SVGIG (reference sequence). The V end lost 0 bases, the J end lost 2 bases, and 11 bases lay between the germline ends. The CDR3 nucleotides read TGTGCCTGGAGTGTAAGTGGCGGGACCTACAATGAGCAGTTCTTC. Amino acids: CAWSVSGGTYNEQFF.

The chain uses TRBV5-1 and TRBJ1-2; D possibly corresponds to TRBD1 (6 bases). From germline, CDR1 is SGHRS and CDR2 YFSETQ. V was pared by 7 bases and J by 4 bases, with 14 bases between. This CDR3 is 13 amino acids long. CDR3 region: CASGETGGYGYTF. For the CDR3, the DNA is TGCGCCAGCGGGGAGACAGGCGGCTATGGCTACACCTTC. The full variable domain, completed using reference TRBV5-1 and TRBJ1-2, is KAGVTQTPRYLIKTRGQQVTLSCSPISGHRSVSWYQQTPGQGLQFLFEYFSETQRNKGNFPGRFSGRQFSNSRSEMNVSTLELGDSALYLCASGETGGYGYTFGSGTRLTVV.

The chain couples TRBV6-5 to TRBJ2-1; D perhaps matches TRBD2 (6 bases). Deletions cut 8 bases from V and 4 bases from J, with 18 bases between. Germline V lookup: CDR1 MNHEY, CDR2 SVGAGI. The CDR3 is 15 amino acids. The CDR3 coding sequence is TGTGCCAGCTCCGGGAGTGGGAGTTCGTACAATGAGCAGTTCTTC. It encodes CASSGSGSSYNEQFF.

This clone was detected a few times. The CDR3 bases are TGTGCCAGCAGCTTAAGCCCCTCCGCCGGGGAGCTGTTTTTT. The encoded protein is CASSLSPSAGELFF. The chain employs TRBV11-3 and TRBJ2-2; D unresolved. CDR1 and CDR2 from the germline V gene are SGHNT and YENEEA. The CDR3 is 14 residues long. Deletions cut 2 bases from V and 6 bases from J, with 10 bases between.

The J gene is TRBJ1-4, the V gene TRBV19, with 12 bases that match TRBD1. Germline values: CDR1 LNHDA, CDR2 SQIVND (reference sequence). This CDR3 spans 15 amino acids. V dropped 5 bases and J dropped 8; count of bases not matched to a gene: 6. CDR3 in amino acids: CASSPGTGGGEKLFF. DNA for the CDR3: TGTGCCAGTAGTCCCGGGACAGGGGGCGGCGAAAAACTGTTTTTT. The whole variable domain, filled in from reference TRBV19 and TRBJ1-4, reads DGGITQSPKYLFRKEGQNVTLSCEQNLNHDAMYWYRQDPGQGLRLIYYSQIVNDFQKGDIAEGYSVSREKKESFPLTVTSAQKNPTAFYLCASSPGTGGGEKLFFGSGTQLSVL.

V is TRBV13 and J is TRBJ2-7, with D possibly TRBD1 on 5 matching bases. Germline V lookup: CDR1 PRHDT, CDR2 FYEKMQ (reference sequence). V lost 5 bases, J lost 3 bases, and 14 bases lay in between. The CDR3 is 14 amino acids. The CDR3 nucleotides read TGTGCCAGCAGCCCCAGCAGGGTGGGCTACGAGCAGTACTTC. Encoded protein: CASSPSRVGYEQYF.

The chain couples TRBV29-1 to TRBJ1-5, with 8 bases aligning to TRBD1. The junction had 6 bases not matched to a gene; V was cut back by 6 bases and J by 5 bases. CDR3 length: 13 residues. Germline V gene data show CDR1 as SQVTM and CDR2 as ANQGSEA. The CDR3 DNA reads as TGCAGCGTGAGACAGGGGACGGATCAGCCCCAGCATTTT. Translated, it gives CSVRQGTDQPQHF.

The chain recombines TRBV9 with TRBJ2-7; tentatively, D is TRBD1 (6 bases). This CDR3 contains 13 residues. Trimming cost V 2 bases and J 4 bases, with 10 bases left between them. CDR1 is SGDLS and CDR2 is YYNGEE in the germline V gene. The CDR3 loop reads CASSVTDSYEQYF. CDR3 bases: TGTGCCAGCAGCGTGACGGACAGTTACGAGCAGTACTTC.

V gene TRBV19 combines with J gene TRBJ2-7; TRBD2 aligns across 9 bases. Looked up from germline, CDR1 is LNHDA and CDR2 is SQIVND (reference sequence). Losses at the gene ends were 8 bases for V and 5 bases for J; bases not matched to a gene: 16. This CDR3 comprises 16 residues. CDR3 region: CASRASGTWQLDEQYF. The DNA of the CDR3 is TGTGCCAGTCGGGCTAGCGGGACCTGGCAGCTCGACGAGCAGTACTTC.

This chain joins TRBV7-6 and TRBJ2-1; 8 bases are shared with TRBD2. Germline V CDR1 and CDR2: SGHVS, FNYEAQ. Trimming took 1 base from V and 0 from J; bases not matched to a gene: 17. The CDR3 runs 21 residues. CDR3 region: CASSLVGGVAGFSSSYNEQFF. The CDR3 region has the DNA TGTGCCAGCAGCTTAGTGGGTGGAGTAGCGGGGTTCTCGAGCTCCTACAATGAGCAGTTCTTC. Full variable domain (outside the CDR3, taken from reference TRBV7-6 and TRBJ2-1): GAGVSQSPRYKVTKRGQDVALRCDPISGHVSLYWYRQALGQGPEFLTYFNYEAQQDKSGLPNDRFSAERPEGSISTLTIQRTEQRDSAMYRCASSLVGGVAGFSSSYNEQFFGPGTRLTVL.

The chain recombines TRBV5-1 with TRBJ2-1, with D tentatively TRBD2 (6 bases). The CDR3 length is 14 residues. The germline V gene has CDR1 SGHRS and CDR2 YFSETQ. V was clipped by 2 bases and J by 5 bases, with 11 bases between them. The CDR3 nucleotides are TGCGCCAGCAGCTTTGCAAGCGGGCACAATGAGCAGTTCTTC. Translated: CASSFASGHNEQFF.

The V and J genes are TRBV6-6 and TRBJ2-7, with a tentative D call TRBD1 (6 bases). V lost 6 bases and J lost 4, with 22 bases in between. Germline lookup yields CDR1 MNHNY and CDR2 SVGAGI (reference sequence). The CDR3 has 16 residues. The CDR3 bases are TGTGCCAGCAGGAACCGGGACACGACTAACCCGTACGAGCAGTACTTC. Its translation is CASRNRDTTNPYEQYF.

The CDR3 loop is CASSQQVDRTSGNTIYF. CDR3 sequence (DNA): TGTGCCAGCAGCCAACAGGTGGACAGGACCTCTGGAAACACCATATATTTT. V gene TRBV5-6 combines with J gene TRBJ1-3; 7 nucleotides match TRBD1. V lost 4 bases and J lost 0; bases outside the gene matches: 10. The CDR3 has 17 residues. Germline V gene lookup returns CDR1 SGHDT and CDR2 YYEEEE. Together with reference TRBV5-6 and TRBJ1-3, the CDR3 gives the full variable domain: DAGVTQSPTHLIKTRGQQVTLRCSPKSGHDTVSWYQQALGQGPQFIFQYYEEEERQRGNFPDRFSGHQFPNYSSELNVNALLLGDSALYLCASSQQVDRTSGNTIYFGEGSWLTVV.

This clone was detected only once. The V and J genes are TRBV28 and TRBJ1-2; D may be TRBD1 (5 bases). The germline V and J ends were trimmed by 1 base and 0 bases, with 15 bases remaining between them. The CDR3 covers 17 residues. The germline CDR1 and CDR2 sequences are MDHEN and SYDVKM. CDR3 bases: TGTGCCAGCAGTTTATTGGGCAGGGTGAGAGCTAACTATGGCTACACCTTC. Residues: CASSLLGRVRANYGYTF.

This chain connects TRBV10-1 to TRBJ1-5; the D gene is possibly TRBD1 (5 bases). The length of the CDR3 is 17 residues. V was pared by 2 bases and J by 0 bases, with 14 bases between. Germline V gene sequence: CDR1 WNHNN, CDR2 SYGVQD (reference sequence). In DNA, the CDR3 is TGCGCCAGCAGTGAGCGAAACAGGAGCCATAGCAATCAGCCCCAGCATTTT. It encodes CASSERNRSHSNQPQHF.

The chain couples TRBV3-1 (or the pseudogene TRBV3-2) to TRBJ1-2; D call uncertain. Trimming removed 2 bases at V and 4 bases at J, with 11 bases between. CDR3 length: 14 amino acids. The germline V gene has CDR1 LGHDT and CDR2 YNNKEL (reference sequence). The CDR3 here is CASSQSGSLYGYTF. CDR3 coding DNA: TGTGCCAGCAGCCAATCGGGTAGCCTCTATGGCTACACCTTC.

V is TRBV5-1 and J is TRBJ2-5; 8 bases fit TRBD2. The germline V gene has CDR1 SGHRS and CDR2 YFSETQ. This CDR3 comprises 16 residues. Losses at the gene ends were 2 bases for V and 5 bases for J; bases not matched to a gene: 11. The CDR3 DNA reads as TGCGCCAGCAGCTTCGGATCCGGGGGGGAGCAGGAGACCCAGTACTTC. It is translated as CASSFGSGGEQETQYF. The full variable domain, with the rest looked up from reference TRBV5-1 and TRBJ2-5, is KAGVTQTPRYLIKTRGQQVTLSCSPISGHRSVSWYQQTPGQGLQFLFEYFSETQRNKGNFPGRFSGRQFSNSRSEMNVSTLELGDSALYLCASSFGSGGEQETQYFGPGTRLLVL.

The chain joins TRBV28 to TRBJ2-7, with 11 bases fitting TRBD2. The CDR3 totals 15 residues. The ends lost 5 bases at V and 4 bases at J; junction bases unmatched: 7. In germline, CDR1 is MDHEN, CDR2 SYDVKM. This CDR3 reads CASSPQTSGAYEQYF. CDR3 coding DNA: TGTGCCAGCAGTCCTCAGACTAGCGGGGCATACGAGCAGTACTTC. The full variable domain, its missing parts supplied by reference TRBV28 and TRBJ2-7, is DVKVTQSSRYLVKRTGEKVFLECVQDMDHENMFWYRQDPGLGLRLIYFSYDVKMKEKGDIPEGYSVSREKKERFSLILESASTNQTSMYLCASSPQTSGAYEQYFGPGTRLTVT.

This rearrangement joins TRBV10-1 to TRBJ2-1, with 8 bases matching TRBD1. The CDR3 spans 15 residues. Germline V gene sequence: CDR1 WNHNN, CDR2 SYGVQD (reference sequence). The junction had 3 bases not matched to a gene; V was cut back by 0 bases and J by 5 bases. The CDR3 region has the DNA TGCGCCAGCAGTGAGTCCGGGACAGGTAACAATGAGCAGTTCTTC. Translating it yields CASSESGTGNNEQFF.

This chain links TRBV3-1 (or the pseudogene TRBV3-2) with TRBJ1-3; D ambiguous. The CDR3 runs to 15 residues. The ends were cut back, 5 bases at V and 2 bases at J, with 13 bases in the middle. From germline, CDR1 is LGHDT and CDR2 YNNKEL (reference sequence). CDR3 region: CASSELSGTGNTIYF. In DNA, the CDR3 is TGTGCCAGCAGCGAGTTAAGCGGGACTGGAAACACCATATATTTT.

CDR3 coding DNA: TGTGCCAGCAGCAAAAGCGGGAGACACGAGCAGTACTTC. Translation: CASSKSGRHEQYF. The chain joins TRBV21-1 to TRBJ2-7; TRBD2 is the table's D call, not checked against the DNA. TRBV21-1 is a pseudogene locus. The CDR3 covers 13 residues.

The chain carries TRBV6-2 or TRBV6-3 and TRBJ2-6; perhaps TRBD1 as D (6 bases). There are 19 residues in the CDR3. The germline CDR1 and CDR2 sequences are MNHEY and SVGEGT. With 2 bases removed from V and 0 bases from J, the gap between germline ends came to 17 bases. For the CDR3, the DNA is TGTGCCAGCAGTTACCCCATTACAGGGATGAGCTCTGGGGCCAACGTCCTGACTTTC. Its protein product is CASSYPITGMSSGANVLTF.

This chain links TRBV20-1 with TRBJ1-1; possible D gene TRBD1, 6 bases. CDR3 length equals 13 residues. V was cut by 3 bases and J by 7 bases, with 15 bases left in between. Germline V lookup: CDR1 DFQATT, CDR2 SNEGSKA (reference sequence). Written as DNA, the CDR3 is TGCAGTGCTAGTCTGGGACAAGAGATTGAAGCTTTCTTT. Its translation: CSASLGQEIEAFF.

The chain employs TRBV27 and TRBJ1-1, with D perhaps matching TRBD1 (5 bases). Germline V gene data show CDR1 as MNHEY and CDR2 as SMNVEV (reference sequence). CDR3 length: 14 amino acids. The V gene lost 6 bases and the J gene lost 0 bases, with 11 bases spanning the gap. The CDR3 nucleotides are TGTGCCAGCAGCCTAGGGGTCTTGAACACTGAAGCTTTCTTT. It codes for CASSLGVLNTEAFF.